The T cell receptor beta chain described here comes from a study of blood T cell repertoires in COVID-19. Looking at the study overall: Acute and convalescent COVID-19 specimens originated in the United States, Italy and Spain. Sources were T cells, B-cell-depleted T cells, or PBMCs; the material itself was cDNA or gDNA.

Germline V gene lookup returns CDR1 ENHRY and CDR2 SYGVKD. The CDR3 is 15 residues long. Trimming shortened V by 10 bases and J by 3 bases, and 20 bases separated the two germline ends. Original data processing: For nucleated cells, counts were estimated from reference gene primer amplification. Data came from immunoSEQ multiplex PCR; TCRdb stores just in-frame clones and leaves some out. That table supplies the V and J calls and clone size; D and trimming were determined from the DNA. Of roughly 90,000 clones listed, 70% to 90% are singletons. The V gene is TRBV10-3, the J gene TRBJ2-3; D remains unclear. The source of this sequence is a man aged 45 to 65 with acute or convalescent COVID-19. The sequenced sample consisted of peripheral blood. The CDR3 nucleotides are TGTGCCACCGTCCCAGTGGGCAGTGGTACAGATACGCAGTATTTT. This codes for CATVPVGSGTDTQYF.